The next 4 T cell receptor beta chains were all read from a single sample in a study of tumor-infiltrating lymphocytes in primary liver carcinoma (dated 2017 in TCRdb). Without any cell sorting, total RNA and DNA were co-extracted from around 18-30 mg of bulk tissue using the AllPrep DNA/RNA mini kit. Sequenced on an Illumina HiSeq 2500. Using a constant-region primer and ProtoScript II reverse transcriptase, TCRbeta-specific cDNA was reverse-transcribed from about 0.45 ug total RNA. The TCRbeta libraries were prepared through three rounds of nested multiplex PCR following a slightly modified ARM-PCR procedure. Each of the first two PCR rounds ran for approximately 11 cycles using multiplex TRBV1-TRBV30 forward primers together with a Cbeta reverse primer. The raw public reads went through TCRdb reprocessing: fastp at Q25, MiXCR clone calling, in-frame beta chains kept. Every entry covers one CDR3 protein and lists the most common genes and DNA from its rows. The sample yields around 99,000 distinct CDR3 sequences; 55% to 75% were counted once. About 27% of the sample comes from the top ten.

Sequencing was carried out using tumor-adjacent normal liver tissue. These receptors all stem from a man in his forties with primary liver carcinoma and hepatitis B virus infection.

This rearrangement joins TRBV4-1 to TRBJ2-3; 11 bases are shared with TRBD2. The J segment lost 1 base and the V segment lost 3 bases, leaving 27 bases of the junction unmatched. This CDR3 spans 24 amino acids. Looked up from germline, CDR1 is MGHRA and CDR2 is YSYEKL. CDR3 in amino acids: CASSQPAGTGITSGSRPGTDTQYF. As DNA, the CDR3 is TGCGCCAGCAGCCAGCCTGCCGGGACAGGGATCACTAGCGGGAGTAGGCCTGGCACAGATACGCAGTATTTT.

The table lists this clonotype with a count of one. The J gene is TRBJ2-3, the V gene TRBV25-1; D not resolved. Trimming took off 3 bases at V and 1 base at J, with 8 bases between the two ends. The CDR3 is 14 residues long. Looked up from germline, CDR1 is MGHDK and CDR2 is SYGVNS. The CDR3 DNA reads as TGTGCCAGCAGTGATGTCTTTCGCACAGATACGCAGTATTTT. It translates to CASSDVFRTDTQYF.

A note on this clonotype: The junction shows a germline mismatch at one end, possibly a read error. The CDR3 nucleotides are TGTGCCAGCAGCGGCTCCGGGTCCATGGCTTTAAATGAGCACTTCTTC. Protein product: CASSGSGSMALNEHFF. The chain recombines TRBV11-2 with TRBJ2-1; unclear D gene. This CDR3 is built from 16 residues. Germline lookup yields CDR1 SGHAT and CDR2 FQNNGV.

CDR3 region: CASNIMGGSPNTQYF. The CDR3 coding sequence is TGTGCCAGCAACATAATGGGCGGCTCACCGAATACGCAGTATTTT. The V call is TRBV5-4, the J call TRBJ2-3; D not certain. V lost 6 bases to trimming and J lost 7 bases, with 21 bases between them. The V gene's germline CDR1 is SGHNT and CDR2 YYREEE (reference sequence). The CDR3 is 15 residues long.